These T cell receptor beta chains were read from a single sample in a study of shared clonotypes between healthy human individuals. Measured with immunoSEQ multiplex PCR; TCRdb has only the in-frame clones, and not every one. The table has about 1.5 million clones, under 99% seen once. Sequenced: naive CD4+ T cells sorted from blood. These receptors came from a man aged 25-45 years in good health. The CDR3 runs from the conserved cysteine through the conserved F or W. Clone size is shown for a subset of rows, as once, few, many or a class of expanded clone.

j_call: TRBJ1-4
cdr3_length: 15
v_call: TRBV7-8
clone_size: -
cdr3_aa: CASSLPRPVGEKLFF

j_call: TRBJ2-7
cdr3_length: 17
v_call: TRBV7-4
clone_size: -
cdr3_aa: CASRGRDSLPRTYEQYF

j_call: TRBJ2-7
cdr3_length: 15
v_call: TRBV5-4
clone_size: -
cdr3_aa: CASSSGGGQGNEQYF

j_call: TRBJ2-7
cdr3_length: 16
v_call: TRBV7-2
clone_size: -
cdr3_aa: CASSLARLAGVYEQYF

j_call: TRBJ1-4
cdr3_length: 15
v_call: TRBV2
clone_size: -
cdr3_aa: CASSELGGTSEKLFF

j_call: TRBJ2-3
cdr3_length: 17
v_call: TRBV28
clone_size: -
cdr3_aa: CASSLWRMGIGTDTQYF

j_call: TRBJ2-7
cdr3_length: 11
v_call: TRBV28
clone_size: -
cdr3_aa: CASSLNYEQYF

j_call: TRBJ2-7
cdr3_length: 14
v_call: TRBV7-7
clone_size: -
cdr3_aa: CASSLGTGNYEQYF

j_call: TRBJ2-7
cdr3_length: 17
v_call: TRBV5-1
clone_size: -
cdr3_aa: CASSLGSSGYSSYEQYF

j_call: TRBJ2-3
cdr3_length: 13
v_call: TRBV5-4
clone_size: -
cdr3_aa: CASSQTGTDTQYF

j_call: TRBJ1-1
cdr3_length: 14
v_call: TRBV29-1
clone_size: -
cdr3_aa: CSALKGVLNTEAFF

j_call: TRBJ2-3
cdr3_length: 13
v_call: TRBV29-1
clone_size: -
cdr3_aa: CSVAGQGADTQYF

j_call: TRBJ2-2
cdr3_length: 13
v_call: TRBV19
clone_size: -
cdr3_aa: CAGRQGSTGELFF

j_call: TRBJ2-6
cdr3_length: 14
v_call: TRBV29-1
clone_size: -
cdr3_aa: CSVAGRSGANVLTF

j_call: TRBJ1-5
cdr3_length: 18
v_call: TRBV7-8
clone_size: -
cdr3_aa: CASSLRGRNELSNQPQHF

j_call: TRBJ2-7
cdr3_length: 15
v_call: TRBV28
clone_size: once
cdr3_aa: CASSLVSGHPYEQYF

j_call: TRBJ1-3
cdr3_length: 17
v_call: TRBV7-9
clone_size: -
cdr3_aa: CASSLEGRSLSGNTIYF

j_call: TRBJ2-1
cdr3_length: 12
v_call: TRBV1
clone_size: -
cdr3_aa: CTSRLSSGSGFF

j_call: TRBJ2-1
cdr3_length: 14
v_call: TRBV5-1
clone_size: -
cdr3_aa: CASSSGLVYNEQFF

j_call: TRBJ2-7
cdr3_length: 16
v_call: TRBV18
clone_size: -
cdr3_aa: CASSPLSGSGPYEQYF

j_call: TRBJ1-2
cdr3_length: 13
v_call: TRBV5-6
clone_size: -
cdr3_aa: CASSLGTGGGYTF

j_call: TRBJ1-1
cdr3_length: 14
v_call: TRBV5-1
clone_size: -
cdr3_aa: CASSVQGGSTEAFF

j_call: TRBJ2-6
cdr3_length: 17
v_call: TRBV5-1
clone_size: -
cdr3_aa: CASSTGPQGSGANVLTF

j_call: TRBJ2-2
cdr3_length: 15
v_call: TRBV6-1
clone_size: -
cdr3_aa: CASRLGTGVPGELFF

j_call: TRBJ2-7
cdr3_length: 15
v_call: TRBV2
clone_size: -
cdr3_aa: CASSERRGRPYEQYF

j_call: TRBJ1-1
cdr3_length: 16
v_call: TRBV9
clone_size: -
cdr3_aa: CASSAHQGLLTTEAFF

j_call: TRBJ2-3
cdr3_length: 15
v_call: TRBV6-5
clone_size: -
cdr3_aa: CASNPSSGNTDTQYF

j_call: TRBJ2-3
cdr3_length: 13
v_call: TRBV15
clone_size: -
cdr3_aa: CATSRSPTDTQYF

j_call: TRBJ2-1
cdr3_length: 13
v_call: TRBV29-1
clone_size: -
cdr3_aa: CSVASSTYNEQFF